Shown below are 6 T cell receptor beta chains from a single sample sequenced in a study of lymphopenia after photon versus proton radiotherapy. The method was immunoSEQ multiplex PCR; TCRdb's version includes in-frame clones alone and lacks a portion of them. Of over 50,000 clones listed, approximately 83% are singletons. The sample in question was peripheral blood, obtained from a patient treated with photon-based radiotherapy. The source is a man in his forties or fifties with gastric cancer.

The chain uses TRBV9 and TRBJ2-7, with TRBD1 matching 11 bases. The germline V gene has CDR1 SGDLS and CDR2 YYNGEE. The CDR3 runs 15 residues. J was trimmed by 3 bases and V by 3 bases; bases with no gene match: 5. The CDR3 reads CASSAGQGEYYEQYF. CDR3 nucleotide sequence: TGTGCCAGCAGCGCGGGACAGGGGGAGTACTACGAGCAGTACTTC.

The chain combines TRBV7-2 with TRBJ1-2, with a tentative D call TRBD1 (6 bases). V shed 4 bases and J shed 4 bases, with 10 bases lying between them. Germline V lookup: CDR1 SGHTA, CDR2 FQGNSA. The CDR3 length is 13 residues. CDR3 coding DNA: TGTGCCAGCAGCTCCGGACAGTTCTATGGCTACACCTTC. Translating gives CASSSGQFYGYTF.

The chain carries TRBV19 and TRBJ1-5; TRBD1 might be the D (5 bases). The V gene lost 7 bases and the J gene lost 7 bases, with 20 bases spanning the gap. The CDR3 consists of 15 residues. The germline CDR1 and CDR2 sequences are LNHDA and SQIVND (reference sequence). Here the CDR3 DNA reads TGTGCCAGTACCCCTTGGGGCAGGGCCGGACAGCCCCAGCATTTT. Translating gives CASTPWGRAGQPQHF.

The rearrangement links TRBV4-2 to TRBJ2-1, with D unclear. Germline values: CDR1 LGHNA, CDR2 YNFKEQ. The V end lost 1 base, the J end lost 8 bases, and 15 bases lay between the germline ends. The CDR3 has 15 amino acids. CDR3 region: CASSQVRSGRHEQFF. CDR3 sequence (DNA): TGTGCCAGCAGCCAAGTACGGTCTGGGCGGCATGAGCAGTTCTTC.

The chain couples TRBV4-1 to TRBJ2-7; TRBD2 matches 10 bases. Trimming cost V 1 base and J 3 bases; bases outside gene matches: 9. Germline V gene data show CDR1 as MGHRA and CDR2 as YSYEKL. There are 17 residues in the CDR3. In DNA form, the CDR3 reads TGCGCCAGCAGCCAAGCTAACCCGACTAGCGGGCTCTACGAGCAGTACTTC. Its protein is CASSQANPTSGLYEQYF.

The genes are TRBV5-4 and TRBJ1-1, with TRBD1 identical over 7 bases. This CDR3 region has 14 residues. Germline CDR1 reads SGHNT; CDR2 reads YYREEE (reference sequence). V was pared by 7 bases and J by 2 bases, with 8 bases of the junction left unmatched. Here the CDR3 DNA reads TGTGCCAGCCACCCAGGGGGGTTCAACACTGAAGCTTTCTTT. This sequence encodes CASHPGGFNTEAFF.